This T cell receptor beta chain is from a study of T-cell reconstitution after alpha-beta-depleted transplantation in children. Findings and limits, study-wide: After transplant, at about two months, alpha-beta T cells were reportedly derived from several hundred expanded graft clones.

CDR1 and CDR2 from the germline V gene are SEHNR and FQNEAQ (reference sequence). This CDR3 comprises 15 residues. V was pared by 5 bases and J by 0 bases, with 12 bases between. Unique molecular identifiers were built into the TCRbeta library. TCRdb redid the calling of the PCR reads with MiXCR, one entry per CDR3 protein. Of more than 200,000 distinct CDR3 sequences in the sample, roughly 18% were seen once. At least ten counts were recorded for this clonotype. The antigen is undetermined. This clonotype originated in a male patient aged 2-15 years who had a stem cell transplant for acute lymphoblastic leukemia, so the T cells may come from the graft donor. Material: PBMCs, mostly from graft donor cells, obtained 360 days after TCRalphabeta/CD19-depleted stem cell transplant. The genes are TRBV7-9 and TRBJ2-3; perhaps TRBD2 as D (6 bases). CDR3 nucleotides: TGTGCCAGCAGCCCACTAGGGACTAGCACAGATACGCAGTATTTT. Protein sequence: CASSPLGTSTDTQYF.